The 12 T cell receptor beta chains presented below share a single source sample, sequenced in a study of blood T cell repertoires in COVID-19. Here immunoSEQ multiplex PCR was the method, and the copy in TCRdb shows in-frame clones only, minus some. The sample contains a few hundred thousand clones, around 92% of which appear only once. The specimen sequenced was peripheral blood. The receptor set was obtained from a man between 18 and 35 years old who had recovered from COVID-19.

The CDR3 is CASTLRGSGEQYF. CDR3 nucleotide sequence: TGTGCCAGCACCCTACGAGGCAGCGGCGAGCAGTACTTC. The genes are TRBV6-5 and TRBJ2-7, with a tentative D call TRBD2 (5 bases). CDR3 length: 13 residues. The germline gives CDR1 MNHEY, CDR2 SVGAGI. Trimming shortened V by 7 bases and J by 6 bases, and 16 bases separated the two germline ends.

This chain joins TRBV7-2 and TRBJ2-1; 8 bases are a match to TRBD1. Per germline, CDR1 SGHTA and CDR2 FQGNSA. V shed 5 bases, J shed 4 bases, and the junction held 10 bases outside the gene matches. This CDR3 comprises 16 residues. CDR3 loop: CASSQTGGLGYNEQFF. In DNA, the CDR3 is TGTGCCAGCAGCCAAACAGGGGGTCTCGGGTACAATGAGCAGTTCTTC.

This rearrangement joins TRBV9 to TRBJ2-2; D perhaps matches TRBD2 (6 bases). CDR1 is SGDLS, CDR2 YYNGEE, per germline. The CDR3 extends over 16 amino acids. With 6 bases removed from V and 5 bases from J, the gap between germline ends came to 20 bases. CDR3 nucleotide sequence: TGTGCCAGCAAAGAAGGGGCCCCCGCGGGAACCGGGGAGCTGTTTTTT. Translation gives CASKEGAPAGTGELFF.

The chain couples TRBV11-2 to TRBJ1-6, with D unclear. V lost 5 bases, J lost 8 bases, and 16 bases lay in between. CDR1 is SGHAT, CDR2 FQNNGV, per germline. The CDR3 is 15 residues long. CDR3 region: CASSPWEAEDSPLHF. The CDR3 DNA follows: TGTGCCAGCAGCCCCTGGGAGGCGGAAGATTCACCCCTCCACTTT. The entire variable domain, with the rest obtained from reference TRBV11-2 and TRBJ1-6, is as follows: EAGVAQSPRYKIIEKRQSVAFWCNPISGHATLYWYQQILGQGPKLLIQFQNNGVVDDSQLPKDRFSAERLKGVDSTLKIQPAKLEDSAVYLCASSPWEAEDSPLHFGNGTRLTVT.

Comments on this clone: The same CDR3 can be traced to other DNA sequences in this sample. The V gene is TRBV18, the J gene TRBJ2-2; possible D gene TRBD1, 5 bases. Germline V lookup: CDR1 KGHSH, CDR2 LQKENI. Trimming took off 3 bases at V and 6 bases at J, with 11 bases between the two ends. This CDR3 has 14 amino acids. CDR3 in amino acids: CASSPLRVPGELFF. The CDR3 nucleotides read TGTGCCAGCTCACCCCTCAGGGTCCCCGGGGAGCTGTTTTTT.

This clone has just one count. The chain joins TRBV19 to TRBJ2-1; TRBD2 matches at 9 bases. Germline V gene sequence: CDR1 LNHDA, CDR2 SQIVND (reference sequence). CDR3 length equals 16 residues. V shed 1 base, J shed 5 bases, and the junction held 6 bases outside the gene matches. The CDR3 nucleotides are TGTGCCAGTAGTATAGCTGTGGGACTAGCCAACAATGAGCAGTTCTTC. Protein product: CASSIAVGLANNEQFF.

V and J are TRBV4-2 and TRBJ2-3; TRBD1 agrees at 10 bases. The ends lost 8 bases at V and 4 bases at J; junction bases unmatched: 9. Germline CDR1 is LGHNA and CDR2 is YNFKEQ. The CDR3 contains 15 residues. The CDR3 region has the DNA TGTGCCAGCGGCTTCGGGACAGGGGACCCAGATACGCAGTATTTT. This translates into CASGFGTGDPDTQYF.

Only a few counts were recorded for this clone. J is TRBJ1-2 and V is TRBV3-1 (or the pseudogene TRBV3-2); unclear D gene. CDR3 length: 14 amino acids. From germline, CDR1 is LGHDT and CDR2 YNNKEL (reference sequence). V was pared by 0 bases and J by 3 bases, with 8 bases between. Written as DNA, the CDR3 is TGTGCCAGCAGCCAAGATGCTACCGACTATGGCTACACCTTC. Translating gives CASSQDATDYGYTF.

The V and J genes are TRBV3-1 (or the pseudogene TRBV3-2) and TRBJ1-5, with 7 bases that match TRBD1. The germline CDR1 and CDR2 sequences are LGHDT and YNNKEL (reference sequence). The CDR3 totals 15 residues. The junction had 6 bases not matched to a gene; V was cut back by 0 bases and J by 7 bases. The CDR3 DNA is TGTGCCAGCAGCCAAGAGACAGGGCGAGGACAGCCCCAGCATTTT. Its protein is CASSQETGRGQPQHF.

The chain combines TRBV25-1 with TRBJ2-7; TRBD1 matches at 9 bases. CDR1 is MGHDK, CDR2 SYGVNS, per germline. The CDR3 has 14 residues. The J segment lost 7 bases and the V segment lost 3 bases, leaving 7 bases of the junction unmatched. CDR3 loop: CASSETGGTGEQYF. CDR3 in DNA: TGTGCCAGCAGTGAGACAGGGGGTACTGGAGAGCAGTACTTC.

The chain combines TRBV9 with TRBJ2-7, with 7 bases fitting TRBD2. Per the germline V gene, CDR1 is SGDLS and CDR2 is YYNGEE. The CDR3 is 15 amino acids. Unmatched junction bases numbered 11, after V lost 1 base and J lost 7 bases. The CDR3 coding sequence is TGTGCCAGCAGCGTATTTAGCGGGCCGAATGGGGAGCAGTACTTC. Translation gives CASSVFSGPNGEQYF.

The chain recombines TRBV9 with TRBJ1-1, with D uncertain. V gave up 0 bases and J gave up 2 bases, with 14 bases separating them. Germline loops: CDR1 SGDLS, CDR2 YYNGEE. The CDR3 covers 16 residues. The CDR3: CASSVVDGRLNTEAFF. CDR3 sequence (DNA): TGTGCCAGCAGCGTAGTAGACGGCAGACTAAACACTGAAGCTTTCTTT.